The source of this TCR beta chain is a study of T-cell reconstitution after alpha-beta-depleted transplantation in children listed by TCRdb under 2016. Study-wide context: T-cell immune reconstitution after TCRalphabeta/CD19-depleted allogeneic hematopoietic cell transplantation in children was quantitatively tracked in the study by means of TCR repertoire profiling. The full study reports these points: About two months after transplant, the apparently early recovery of alphabetaT-cell counts reportedly depended on just several hundred clones that had expanded rapidly and came from non-depleted graft cells. The high TCRbeta diversity at day 60 in some patients was ascribed to recipient T cells and intrathymic progenitors that had survived conditioning. Hyperexpanded clone frequencies declined over subsequent months; after one year, T-cell counts and TCRbeta diversity were mostly attributed to newly produced T cells.

According to the study, the label for this sample's treatment or condition signals: allogeneic hematopoietic cell transplantation with graft depleted of TCRalphabeta T cells and CD19 B cells. The children who served as transplant recipients had been given grafts of TCRalphabeta/CD19-depleted allogeneic hematopoietic cells. This clonotype was seen repeatedly, ten times or more. Its target antigen remains unknown. Per-base qualities were not stored, and no clone one base away is much larger. The library was generated by PCR. Sequencing was carried out with an Illumina HiSeq 2500. Molecular barcoding was employed in the preparation of TCR libraries, with unique molecular identifiers being used to normalize TCRbeta repertoire quantification. The public reads were quality trimmed at Q25 with fastp and then assembled into clones with MiXCR by TCRdb, keeping productive beta chains. CDR3 protein sequences are deduplicated, and each keeps its most common genes and DNA. The sample data list under 250,000 distinct CDR3 sequences, and roughly 6.6% of these were observed just once. Of the sample, 5.5% is held by the ten largest clones.

The CDR3 sequence holds 10 residues, the cysteine and phenylalanine included. The retained sequence is limited to the CDR3, 30 bases, with the frame set at the first base. CDR1 is given as MDHEN and CDR2 as SYDVKM, both from the germline V gene. The V end loses 9 bases and the J end loses 6 bases, and a stretch of 5 bases separates them. This sequence originates from a boy aged 2 to 10 with acute lymphoblastic leukemia, due to receive a stem cell transplant. The sequenced sample was PBMCs, obtained before TCRalphabeta/CD19-depleted stem cell transplant. Recombination joined TRBV28 with TRBJ2-2; the D gene is tentatively TRBD1 or TRBD2, each matching 5 bases. This receptor carries the CDR3 CARGAGELFF. The nucleotide sequence is given as TGTGCCAGGGGGGCCGGGGAGCTGTTTTTT.